Below, 16 T cell receptor beta chains from the same sample are listed, as sequenced in a study of blood T cell repertoires in COVID-19 (dated by TCRdb to the early 2020s). Libraries came from the immunoSEQ multiplex PCR assay. The table was pulled from immuneACCESS by TCRdb, which kept in-frame rearrangements only. Such tables lose some clones; where checked, under half of the loss comes from unresolved V genes, and the rest has no known cause. The sample contains fewer than 350,000 clones, 80% to 90% of them found a single time. The ten biggest clones cover 4% to 5% of the sample. Sequences were obtained from PBMCs or T cells enriched from blood (not recorded which). The receptors derive from a woman aged 40 to 50 with acute COVID-19.

This chain connects TRBV19 to TRBJ1-1, with TRBD1 as a possible D gene (5 bases). V gave up 2 bases and J gave up 4 bases, with 17 bases separating them. CDR1 is LNHDA and CDR2 is SQIVND in the germline V gene (reference sequence). The CDR3 length is 16 residues. The CDR3 sequence: CASSILITGGSTEAFF. Here the CDR3 DNA reads TGTGCCAGTAGTATACTAATCACGGGGGGATCCACTGAAGCTTTCTTT.

The chain uses TRBV4-2 and TRBJ1-1; no clear D gene. With 0 bases removed from V and 0 bases from J, the gap between germline ends came to 8 bases. This CDR3 is 15 amino acids long. Germline assignment: CDR1 LGHNA and CDR2 YNFKEQ. This CDR3 is CASSQDPYMNTEAFF. CDR3 DNA sequence: TGTGCCAGCAGCCAAGATCCTTACATGAACACTGAAGCTTTCTTT.

The rearrangement uses TRBV4-1 and TRBJ1-4, with D possibly TRBD1 on 6 matching bases. CDR1 MGHRA and CDR2 YSYEKL come from the germline V gene. V was trimmed by 6 bases and J by 3 bases, leaving 14 bases between them. The CDR3 runs to 15 residues. The CDR3 DNA reads TGCGCCAGCAGTCTAAGCGGGGGGCCTAATGAAAAACTGTTTTTT. Protein: CASSLSGGPNEKLFF.

This chain uses TRBV28 with TRBJ2-7; 11 bases fit TRBD1. Germline V gene lookup returns CDR1 MDHEN and CDR2 SYDVKM. The trim removed 4 bases at V and 4 bases at J, leaving 9 bases unmatched. CDR3 length: 16 residues. The DNA for the CDR3 is TGTGCCAGCAGTTCCGCAACCGGGACAGGGGGTTACGAGCAGTACTTC. Protein product: CASSSATGTGGYEQYF.

The genes are TRBV18 and TRBJ2-7; D possibly corresponds to TRBD2 (5 bases). Germline values: CDR1 KGHSH, CDR2 LQKENI. The V gene lost 3 bases and the J gene lost 3 bases, with 9 bases spanning the gap. This CDR3 region has 13 residues. Here the CDR3 DNA reads TGTGCCAGCTCACCTCCCGGGATCTACGAGCAGTACTTC. As protein: CASSPPGIYEQYF.

CDR3 in DNA: TGTGCCACCAGTGATCCGGGACAGGGGGGCGAGCAGTACTTC. Residues: CATSDPGQGGEQYF. The chain has TRBV24-1 and TRBJ2-7; 11 nucleotides agree with TRBD1. Germline lookup yields CDR1 KGHDR and CDR2 SFDVKD. V gave up 3 bases and J gave up 6 bases; unmatched junction bases: 3. This CDR3 region has 14 residues.

The V call is TRBV28, the J call TRBJ2-1, with 11 bases matching TRBD2. The CDR3 extends over 14 amino acids. Germline assignment: CDR1 MDHEN and CDR2 SYDVKM. J gave up 10 bases and V 6 bases, and 8 bases lay outside the gene matches. DNA of the CDR3: TGTGCCAGCAGCCTTAGCGGGGGGGCAAGGGAGCAGTTCTTC. Translating it yields CASSLSGGAREQFF.

V usage is TRBV2 and J usage is TRBJ2-7; weak D call: TRBD2 (6 bases). This CDR3 is 16 amino acids long. V was trimmed by 4 bases and J by 0 bases, leaving 16 bases between them. Germline V gives CDR1 SNHLY, CDR2 FYNNEI. As DNA, the CDR3 is TGTGCCAGCAGTGGGGCGGCAGGACTAATCTCCTACGAGCAGTACTTC. Translation gives CASSGAAGLISYEQYF.

The rearrangement links TRBV28 to TRBJ1-2, with unresolved D. This CDR3 comprises 14 residues. Deletions cut 4 bases from V and 2 bases from J, with 11 bases between. Germline-derived CDR1 and CDR2 are MDHEN and SYDVKM. The CDR3 nucleotides are TGTGCCAGCAGTTACACCCGAACCAACTATGGCTACACCTTC. This codes for CASSYTRTNYGYTF.

This clone was picked up one time. The chain joins TRBV7-2 to TRBJ1-6; no reliable D call. V gave up 1 base and J gave up 0 bases, with 10 bases separating them. The CDR3 is 17 amino acids. CDR1 and CDR2 (germline): SGHTA, FQGNSA. CDR3 sequence: CASSLGRITSYNSPLHF. DNA for the CDR3: TGTGCCAGCAGCTTAGGGCGGATAACCTCCTATAATTCACCCCTCCACTTT.

V is TRBV28 and J is TRBJ1-6; D is uncertain. Germline lookup yields CDR1 MDHEN and CDR2 SYDVKM. CDR3 size: 11 residues. V was pared by 5 bases and J by 8 bases, with 4 bases between. CDR3: CASSQYSPLHF. The CDR3 region has the DNA TGTGCCAGCAGTCAATATTCACCCCTCCACTTT.

This clone was found a few times. The chain recombines TRBV28 with TRBJ2-4; the match to TRBD2 covers 8 bases. Germline values: CDR1 MDHEN, CDR2 SYDVKM. Trimming removed 8 bases from V and 0 bases from J; junction bases left unmatched: 18. The CDR3 contains 19 residues. CDR3 DNA sequence: TGTGCCAGCGCCCCGACCCTACTTCGGGAGGGGAGAGCCAAAAACATTCAGTACTTC. Protein: CASAPTLLREGRAKNIQYF.

The chain uses TRBV24-1 and TRBJ2-7, with no clear D. The germline V and J ends were trimmed by 12 bases and 0 bases, with 26 bases remaining between them. This CDR3 contains 17 residues. From germline, CDR1 is KGHDR and CDR2 SFDVKD. The CDR3 DNA reads TGTGCCCCCGAGGCCTCCTCACACCTTCTTACCTCCTACGAGCAGTACTTC. Amino acids: CAPEASSHLLTSYEQYF.

The table lists this clone with a few counts. The chain combines TRBV6-5 with TRBJ2-1; 7 bases agree with TRBD1. The CDR3 extends over 13 amino acids. CDR1 is MNHEY, CDR2 SVGAGI, per germline. J gave up 4 bases and V 6 bases, and 3 bases lay outside the gene matches. The CDR3 nucleotides read TGTGCCAGCAGGGGGACAGTATACAATGAGCAGTTCTTC. Encoded protein: CASRGTVYNEQFF.

This clone was recorded once. A single base separates this from a much larger clone, so it may be a read error. This chain links TRBV7-3 with TRBJ1-5; 9 bases fit TRBD1. CDR1 and CDR2 (germline): SGHTA, FQGTGA. V shed 5 bases and J 5 bases; nucleotides not matched to a gene: 1. This CDR3 is 13 amino acids long. The CDR3 nucleotides read TGTGCCAGCAGCCGGGACAGGGATCAGCCCCAGCATTTT. Its translation: CASSRDRDQPQHF.

The chain recombines TRBV19 with TRBJ2-1; D remains ambiguous. Germline assignment: CDR1 LNHDA and CDR2 SQIVND (reference sequence). The CDR3 sequence is 12 residues long. Deletions cut 7 bases from V and 3 bases from J, with 7 bases between. The DNA of the CDR3 is TGTGCCAGTACAAACGGCTACAATGAGCAGTTCTTC. Encoded protein: CASTNGYNEQFF.